The sequence of this T cell receptor beta chain was determined in a study of PD-1 blockade in mismatch repair-deficient tumors. All patients were mismatch repair deficient, assessed by either PCR or immunohistochemistry. Germline values: CDR1 SGHTS, CDR2 YDEGEE. V was pared by 1 base and J by 5 bases, with 4 bases between. CDR3 length: 12 residues. Clones were sequenced by immunoSEQ multiplex PCR, and TCRdb holds only the in-frame ones, with some missing. Of tens of thousands of clones listed, over 70% were seen once; the top ten hold roughly 2.7%. Sequencing used peripheral blood, obtained 12 weeks after starting pembrolizumab. V gene TRBV5-8 combines with J gene TRBJ2-1, with D hard to call. This TCR derives from an adult with mismatch repair-deficient cancer. The CDR3 DNA follows: TGTGCCAGCAGCTTGACTAACAATGAGCAGTTCTTC. This encodes CASSLTNNEQFF.